Below, 27 T cell receptor beta chains from the same sample are listed, as sequenced in a study of T and B cells in COVID-19 patients. TRB rearrangements were amplified by multiplex PCR with BIOMED2 TRB-A/B primers. TCRdb itself ran the multiplex PCR reads through MiXCR, one entry per CDR3 protein. The repertoire has 6,000 to 7,500 distinct CDR3 sequences, around 31% of them found once; the top ten carry around 22%. Each TRB amplification used roughly 230-550 ng of genomic DNA from blood. The sequenced sample was blood. These receptors were taken from a human donor with active COVID-19.

This clonotype was seen a handful of times. The rearrangement links TRBV6-5 to TRBJ2-2; the D is unclear. The CDR3 runs to 11 residues. Germline CDR1 MNHEY, CDR2 SVGAGI. Trimming left V 4 bases short and J 4 bases short, with 1 base between. The CDR3 region is CASSSTGELFF. CDR3 in DNA: TGTGCCAGCAGTTCCACCGGGGAGCTGTTTTTT.

This chain connects TRBV11-2 to TRBJ2-3; D unresolved. CDR1 is SGHAT and CDR2 is FQNNGV in the germline V gene. The CDR3 is made up of 15 amino acids. V was trimmed by 4 bases and J by 1 base, leaving 12 bases between them. CDR3 in amino acids: CASSSQGMGTDTQYF. The CDR3, as DNA: TGTGCCAGCAGCTCTCAAGGCATGGGCACAGATACGCAGTATTTT.

J is TRBJ2-1 and V is TRBV12-3 or TRBV12-4; weak D call: TRBD2 (6 bases). CDR3 length: 12 residues. Trimming stripped 6 bases from V and 14 bases from J, with 17 bases between. CDR3 nucleotides: TGTGCCAGCAGGTCCGGGACTCCTAACGAGTTCTTC. Its translation is CASRSGTPNEFF.

A remark on this clonotype: Compared with germline, one end of the junction differs, possibly owing to a read error. This rearrangement joins TRBV6-5 to TRBJ2-3, with D possibly TRBD2 on 5 matching bases. Germline-derived CDR1 and CDR2 are MNHEY and SVGAGI. This CDR3 has 16 amino acids. Here the CDR3 DNA reads TGTGCCATCAGTGTCTTAGCCGGGGTGAGCACAGATACGCAGTATTTT. Its protein product is CAISVLAGVSTDTQYF.

This clonotype was counted a few times. V and J are TRBV7-2 and TRBJ2-1; D unclear. Trimming pared 7 bases from V and 8 bases from J, leaving 12 bases between. The CDR3 contains 12 residues. Looked up from germline, CDR1 is SGHTA and CDR2 is FQGNSA. In DNA form, the CDR3 reads TGTGCCAGCATATATGGGATCGATGAGCAGTTCTTC. Translated: CASIYGIDEQFF.

This clonotype was seen only a few times. The V and J genes are TRBV5-8 and TRBJ2-7; D is unclear. Germline lookup yields CDR1 SGHTS and CDR2 YDEGEE. V lost 4 bases and J lost 4, with 9 bases in between. The CDR3 is 12 amino acids. This CDR3 reads CASSPRLYEQYF. CDR3 coding DNA: TGTGCCAGCAGCCCCCGGCTATACGAGCAGTACTTC.

This clonotype ranks as medium-sized (0.01 to 0.1%). The chain couples TRBV29-1 to TRBJ2-2; D is unresolved. The CDR3 spans 14 residues. V shed 4 bases and J shed 3 bases, with 12 bases lying between them. In germline, CDR1 is SQVTM, CDR2 ANQGSEA. The CDR3 nucleotides are TGCAGCGTTGGGGGAAGGGTGGACACCGGGGAGCTGTTTTTT. Amino acid sequence: CSVGGRVDTGELFF.

The chain recombines TRBV5-6 with TRBJ2-2; 8 bases are a match to TRBD2. V shed 3 bases, J shed 4 bases, and the junction held 2 bases outside the gene matches. This CDR3 has 14 amino acids. CDR1 and CDR2 from the germline V gene are SGHDT and YYEEEE. The chain's CDR3 is CASSSGGGTGELFF. CDR3 bases: TGTGCCAGCAGCTCCGGGGGGGGCACCGGGGAGCTGTTTTTT.

V is TRBV28 and J is TRBJ2-3, with unresolved D. This CDR3 comprises 18 residues. V was clipped by 3 bases and J by 0 bases, with 19 bases between them. The V gene's germline CDR1 is MDHEN and CDR2 SYDVKM. The CDR3 bases are TGTGCCAGCAGTTTGCCCCCCTCACGACCGTCCAGCACAGATACGCAGTATTTT. Translating gives CASSLPPSRPSSTDTQYF.

This clonotype counts as medium-sized. The chain links TRBV19 to TRBJ2-3; D perhaps matches TRBD2 (7 bases). V was cut by 6 bases and J by 8 bases, with 18 bases left in between. The length of the CDR3 is 14 residues. Germline V gene data show CDR1 as LNHDA and CDR2 as SQIVND (reference sequence). CDR3 nucleotide sequence: TGTGCCAGTAGCCCTGCTCGGAGGGGGGGTACGCAGTATTTT. Encoded protein: CASSPARRGGTQYF.

There are a few counts of this clonotype. V and J are TRBV6-5 and TRBJ1-1; TRBD1 agrees at 9 bases. There are 14 residues in the CDR3. The V and J ends lost 5 bases and 4 bases, in that order; junction bases with no gene match: 5. The germline V gene has CDR1 MNHEY and CDR2 SVGAGI. CDR3 DNA: TGTGCCAGCAGTGGGGACAGGGCCGGCACTGAAGCTTTCTTT. As protein: CASSGDRAGTEAFF.

In its sample, this clonotype ranks as medium-sized (0.01 to 0.1%). V gene TRBV19 combines with J gene TRBJ2-2; 7 bases map to TRBD1. Germline V gene lookup returns CDR1 LNHDA and CDR2 SQIVND (reference sequence). This CDR3 comprises 16 residues. V shed 0 bases and J 3 bases; nucleotides not matched to a gene: 4. Here the CDR3 reads CASSIDRGFDTGELFF. The CDR3 region has the DNA TGTGCCAGTAGTATAGACAGGGGGTTTGACACCGGGGAGCTGTTTTTT. The variable domain in full, completed from reference TRBV19 and TRBJ2-2, reads DGGITQSPKYLFRKEGQNVTLSCEQNLNHDAMYWYRQDPGQGLRLIYYSQIVNDFQKGDIAEGYSVSREKKESFPLTVTSAQKNPTAFYLCASSIDRGFDTGELFFGEGSRLTVL.

The chain couples TRBV12-3 or TRBV12-4 to TRBJ1-5, with TRBD1 identical over 10 bases. The CDR3 extends over 15 amino acids. V dropped 6 bases and J dropped 2; count of bases not matched to a gene: 4. The CDR3 reads CASRAGTGGNQPQHF. For the CDR3, the DNA is TGTGCCAGCAGGGCAGGGACAGGGGGCAATCAGCCCCAGCATTTT.

In its sample, this clonotype is medium-sized (0.01 to 0.1%). This chain connects TRBV19 to TRBJ1-2; weak D call: TRBD1 (6 bases). This CDR3 has 15 residues. Between the trimmed V and J ends, which lost 5 bases and 5 bases, there was a span of 18 bases. Germline V gene lookup returns CDR1 LNHDA and CDR2 SQIVND (reference sequence). The CDR3 loop is CASSPWTESQYGYTF. As DNA, the CDR3 is TGTGCCAGTAGTCCATGGACAGAGAGTCAATATGGCTACACCTTC. Looking up the rest from reference TRBV19 and TRBJ1-2 gives the full variable domain: DGGITQSPKYLFRKEGQNVTLSCEQNLNHDAMYWYRQDPGQGLRLIYYSQIVNDFQKGDIAEGYSVSREKKESFPLTVTSAQKNPTAFYLCASSPWTESQYGYTFGSGTRLTVV.

The rearrangement links TRBV11-2 to TRBJ2-5; 14 bases line up with TRBD2. Germline V gene sequence: CDR1 SGHAT, CDR2 FQNNGV. This CDR3 is 16 amino acids long. The ends lost 5 bases at V and 4 bases at J; junction bases unmatched: 6. This CDR3 is CASSPTSGGAGETQYF. For the CDR3, the DNA is TGTGCCAGCAGCCCGACTAGCGGGGGGGCAGGAGAGACCCAGTACTTC.

This chain links TRBV20-1 with TRBJ2-7, with TRBD1 matching 12 bases. Losses at the gene ends were 7 bases for V and 5 bases for J; bases not matched to a gene: 9. Looked up from germline, CDR1 is DFQATT and CDR2 is SNEGSKA (reference sequence). This CDR3 contains 14 residues. The CDR3 protein is CSVSRDRGQDEQYV. The CDR3 DNA sequence: TGCAGTGTCTCCCGGGACAGGGGGCAAGACGAGCAGTACGTC.

This clonotype has a single count. The rearrangement uses TRBV20-1 and TRBJ2-3; 11 bases line up with TRBD2. The junction had 10 bases not matched to a gene; V was cut back by 1 base and J by 4 bases. From germline, CDR1 is DFQATT and CDR2 SNEGSKA (reference sequence). This CDR3 contains 17 residues. CDR3 amino acids: CSARGASGGSPADTQYF. In DNA form, the CDR3 reads TGCAGTGCTAGAGGGGCTAGCGGGGGGTCCCCGGCAGATACGCAGTATTTT.

The V gene is TRBV7-9, the J gene TRBJ1-2, with a weak D call TRBD1 (5 bases). CDR3 size: 14 residues. Trimming took off 4 bases at V and 1 base at J, with 10 bases between the two ends. The germline gives CDR1 SEHNR, CDR2 FQNEAQ (reference sequence). The CDR3 sequence: CASSSSTDNYGYTF. In DNA, the CDR3 is TGTGCCAGCAGCTCATCGACAGATAACTATGGCTACACCTTC.

Judged by abundance, this clonotype is medium-sized. V is TRBV6-1 and J is TRBJ2-2, with 11 bases aligning to TRBD1. The CDR3 is 16 residues long. Trimming at V came to 5 bases and at J to 8 bases, leaving 10 bases not matched to a gene. Germline V gene lookup returns CDR1 MNHNS and CDR2 SASEGT. The CDR3 bases are TGTGCCAGCAGTTTCTACTGGACAGGGGGCTCTGGGGAGCTGTTTTTT. This codes for CASSFYWTGGSGELFF.

The J gene is TRBJ1-4, the V gene TRBV6-6, with TRBD1 identical over 9 bases. V shed 6 bases and J 8 bases; nucleotides not matched to a gene: 10. The length of the CDR3 is 15 residues. Per germline, CDR1 MNHNY and CDR2 SVGAGI (reference sequence). CDR3 amino acids: CASRYDRDRAEKLFF. CDR3 in DNA: TGTGCCAGCAGGTACGACCGGGACAGGGCGGAAAAACTGTTTTTT.

By sample fraction, this clonotype is medium-sized (0.01 to 0.1%). J is TRBJ1-6 and V is TRBV27, with D tentatively TRBD1 (5 bases). The V gene's germline CDR1 is MNHEY and CDR2 SMNVEV (reference sequence). The CDR3 is made up of 17 amino acids. V lost 1 base to trimming and J lost 0 bases, with 10 bases between them. For the CDR3, the DNA is TGTGCCAGCAGTTTATGGGGCAGTAGCTCCTATAATTCACCCCTCCACTTT. It yields the protein CASSLWGSSSYNSPLHF.

The V call is TRBV7-9, the J call TRBJ1-6; D remains unclear. The CDR3 is 14 amino acids. V was pared by 3 bases and J by 7 bases, with 10 bases between. Germline V CDR1 and CDR2: SEHNR, FQNEAQ (reference sequence). CDR3 bases: TGTGCCAGCAGCTTGCCCAGTTTCAATTCACCCCTCCACTTT. Encoded protein: CASSLPSFNSPLHF.

The V call is TRBV6-5, the J call TRBJ1-2; TRBD1 might be the D (5 bases). Germline V gene data show CDR1 as MNHEY and CDR2 as SVGAGI. This CDR3 has 13 residues. Trimming took 3 bases from V and 8 from J, leaving 13 bases between them. CDR3 sequence: CASSYAGQGGYTF. In DNA form, the CDR3 reads TGTGCCAGCAGTTATGCAGGGCAGGGCGGCTACACCTTC.

This clonotype was counted between two and nine times. The gene calls are TRBV5-4 and TRBJ2-2, with D possibly TRBD1 on 6 matching bases. Germline CDR1 reads SGHNT; CDR2 reads YYREEE (reference sequence). V lost 0 bases to trimming and J lost 1 base, with 7 bases between them. There are 15 residues in the CDR3. DNA for the CDR3: TGTGCCAGCAGCTTGGTGGGACAGAACACCGGGGAGCTGTTTTTT. Protein sequence: CASSLVGQNTGELFF.

In this sample, this clonotype is medium-sized. The chain recombines TRBV6-1 with TRBJ1-4; TRBD1 aligns across 12 bases. The J segment lost 8 bases and the V segment lost 7 bases, leaving 11 bases of the junction unmatched. The CDR3 consists of 16 residues. Germline V gives CDR1 MNHNS, CDR2 SASEGT. In DNA form, the CDR3 reads TGTGCCAGCATCACTGACGCCGGGACAGGGGGCGAAAAACTGTTTTTT. It is translated as CASITDAGTGGEKLFF.

This clonotype has more than one count but fewer than ten. CDR3 loop: CASSEEGTGYQPQHF. In DNA, the CDR3 is TGTGCCAGCAGTGAAGAGGGGACAGGGTATCAGCCCCAGCATTTT. The chain links TRBV6-1 to TRBJ1-5; 9 bases fit TRBD1. Germline CDR1 MNHNS, CDR2 SASEGT. V lost 1 base to trimming and J lost 5 bases; unmatched junction nucleotides: 3. The CDR3 contains 15 residues.

By proportion, this clonotype is medium-sized. The rearrangement joins TRBV6-1 to TRBJ2-7; perhaps TRBD2 as D (7 bases). V was pared by 4 bases and J by 7 bases, with 20 bases between. The length of the CDR3 is 15 residues. The germline CDR1 and CDR2 sequences are MNHNS and SASEGT. The CDR3 spells CASSGTVGGAWEQYV. As DNA, the CDR3 is TGTGCCAGCAGTGGCACGGTAGGGGGGGCGTGGGAGCAGTACGTC.